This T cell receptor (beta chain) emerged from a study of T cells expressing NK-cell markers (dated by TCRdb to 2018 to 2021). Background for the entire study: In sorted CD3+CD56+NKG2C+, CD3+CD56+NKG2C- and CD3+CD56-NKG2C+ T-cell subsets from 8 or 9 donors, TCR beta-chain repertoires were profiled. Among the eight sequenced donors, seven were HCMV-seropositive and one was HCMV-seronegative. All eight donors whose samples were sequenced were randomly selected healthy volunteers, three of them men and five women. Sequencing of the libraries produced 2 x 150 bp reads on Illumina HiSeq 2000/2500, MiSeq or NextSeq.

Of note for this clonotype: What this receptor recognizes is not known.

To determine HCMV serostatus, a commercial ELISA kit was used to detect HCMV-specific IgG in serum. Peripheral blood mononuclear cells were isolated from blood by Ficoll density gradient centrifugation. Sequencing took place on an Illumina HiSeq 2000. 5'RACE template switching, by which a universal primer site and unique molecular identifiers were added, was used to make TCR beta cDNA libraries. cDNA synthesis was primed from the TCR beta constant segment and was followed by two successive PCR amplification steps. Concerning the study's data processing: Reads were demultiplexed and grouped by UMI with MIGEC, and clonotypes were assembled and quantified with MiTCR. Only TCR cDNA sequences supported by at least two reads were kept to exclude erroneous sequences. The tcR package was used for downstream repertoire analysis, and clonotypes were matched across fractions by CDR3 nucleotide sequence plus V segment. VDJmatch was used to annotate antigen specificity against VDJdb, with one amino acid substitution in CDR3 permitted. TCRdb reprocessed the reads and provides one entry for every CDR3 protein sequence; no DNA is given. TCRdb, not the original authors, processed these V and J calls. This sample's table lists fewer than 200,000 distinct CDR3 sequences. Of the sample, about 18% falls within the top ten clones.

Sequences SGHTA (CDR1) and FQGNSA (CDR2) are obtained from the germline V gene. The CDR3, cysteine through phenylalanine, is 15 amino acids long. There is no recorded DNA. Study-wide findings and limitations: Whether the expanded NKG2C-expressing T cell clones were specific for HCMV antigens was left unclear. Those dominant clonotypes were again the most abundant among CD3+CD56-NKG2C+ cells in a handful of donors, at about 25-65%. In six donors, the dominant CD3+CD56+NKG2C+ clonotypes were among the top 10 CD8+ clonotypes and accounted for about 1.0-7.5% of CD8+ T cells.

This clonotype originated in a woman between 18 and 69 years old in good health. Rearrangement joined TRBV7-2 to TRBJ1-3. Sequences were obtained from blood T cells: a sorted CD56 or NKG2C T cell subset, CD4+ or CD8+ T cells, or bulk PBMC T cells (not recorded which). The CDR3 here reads CASSPRQGRGNTIYF.